This T cell receptor beta chain stems from a study of blood T cell repertoires in COVID-19. Authors' analysis steps: Amplification from reference gene primers served as the basis for estimated nucleated cell counts. Generated by immunoSEQ multiplex PCR, the TCRdb table keeps only in-frame clones and is missing some. The D gene and trimming were derived from the DNA, and the V and J assignments and clone size from that table. The sample comprises 50,000 or so clones, about 92% of which are singletons, and approximately 4% rests with the top ten. The table lists this clone with a count of one. V lost 6 bases to trimming and J lost 1 base; unmatched junction nucleotides: 15. The CDR3 extends over 17 amino acids. The germline CDR1 and CDR2 sequences are LNHDA and SQIVND (reference sequence).

Sequences were obtained from peripheral blood. The V call is TRBV19, the J call TRBJ2-7; 7 nucleotides line up with TRBD1. The sequence was obtained from a human donor in a cohort sampled during active COVID-19. The CDR3 sequence: CASRGDSGPSSSYEQYF. DNA for the CDR3: TGTGCCAGTAGAGGGGACAGTGGGCCTTCGTCTTCCTACGAGCAGTACTTC.